Following are 26 T cell receptor beta chains from one sample sequenced in a study of cytomegalovirus exposure and HLA in healthy donors. The primer mix had 60 Vbeta and 13 Jbeta primers. Data came from immunoSEQ multiplex PCR; TCRdb stores just in-frame clones and leaves some out. The sample shows about 150,000 clones, 75% of them seen only once. Sequenced sample: PBMCs. These receptors were collected from a man aged 30-40 years in good health and CMV-seronegative.

This rearrangement joins TRBV19 to TRBJ1-2; TRBD1 aligns across 7 bases. Germline CDR1 is LNHDA and CDR2 is SQIVND (reference sequence). Trimming cost V 2 bases and J 8 bases; bases outside gene matches: 14. CDR3 length: 16 residues. CDR3 protein: CASSIRYRGGTWGYTF. The CDR3 coding sequence is TGTGCCAGTAGTATAAGGTACAGGGGTGGAACGTGGGGCTACACCTTC.

The chain recombines TRBV7-9 with TRBJ2-5; TRBD1 is a possible D gene (6 bases). Germline loops: CDR1 SEHNR, CDR2 FQNEAQ (reference sequence). The ends were cut back, 8 bases at V and 5 bases at J, with 21 bases in the middle. The CDR3 consists of 15 residues. CDR3 DNA: TGTGCCAGCGCCGGTCGGGCCAGGGGCGGGGAGACCCAGTACTTC. Its protein is CASAGRARGGETQYF.

This clone was seen more than once but under ten times. The sample carries other DNA sequences with the same CDR3. This CDR3 reads CASSSPRDFQETQYF. CDR3 sequence (DNA): TGCGCCAGCAGCTCCCCTAGGGACTTCCAGGAGACCCAGTACTTC. The chain is built from TRBV5-1 and TRBJ2-5; perhaps TRBD2 as D (6 bases). The CDR3 contains 15 residues. The germline V gene encodes CDR1 SGHRS and CDR2 YFSETQ. Trimming shortened V by 3 bases and J by 5 bases, and 17 bases separated the two germline ends.

This clone showed up just once. The V gene is TRBV7-8, the J gene TRBJ1-6; D remains ambiguous. CDR3 size: 16 residues. V was trimmed by 1 base and J by 0 bases, leaving 7 bases between them. CDR1 and CDR2 from the germline V gene are SGHVS and FQNEAQ. The CDR3 reads CASSLEPRSYNSPLHF. Here the CDR3 DNA reads TGTGCCAGCAGCTTAGAGCCTCGCTCCTATAATTCACCCCTCCACTTT.

This sequence joins TRBV2 and TRBJ1-5, with 12 bases that match TRBD1. The CDR3 consists of 15 residues. With 7 bases clipped from V and 7 bases from J, the junction kept 8 bases outside the gene matches. Germline V gene data show CDR1 as SNHLY and CDR2 as FYNNEI. The chain's CDR3 is CASKTGQGAEQPQHF. The CDR3 DNA reads as TGTGCCAGCAAAACGGGACAGGGGGCTGAGCAGCCCCAGCATTTT.

The genes are TRBV11-2 and TRBJ2-3; 12 bases line up with TRBD2. The V segment lost 5 bases and the J segment 2 bases; nucleotides outside the gene matches: 11. Germline CDR1 SGHAT, CDR2 FQNNGV. The CDR3 is made up of 18 amino acids. CDR3 residues: CASSPLFRTSGDTDTQYF. CDR3 nucleotides: TGTGCCAGCAGCCCCCTTTTTCGGACTAGCGGGGACACAGATACGCAGTATTTT.

There are a few counts of this clone. This sequence joins TRBV5-4 and TRBJ1-1; 7 bases are shared with TRBD1. The CDR3 is made up of 14 amino acids. Germline CDR1 reads SGHNT; CDR2 reads YYREEE (reference sequence). V trimming: 2 bases; J trimming: 6 bases; junction bases outside the gene matches: 7. The CDR3 loop reads CASSLLGGASEAFF. In nucleotides, the CDR3 is TGTGCCAGCAGCTTATTAGGGGGCGCGTCTGAAGCTTTCTTT.

The gene calls are TRBV29-1 and TRBJ2-1; D may be TRBD2 (6 bases). CDR3 length: 15 amino acids. The germline CDR1 and CDR2 sequences are SQVTM and ANQGSEA. Trimming took 3 bases from V and 0 from J, leaving 12 bases between them. This chain's CDR3 is CSVEAGSSSYNEQFF. Here the CDR3 DNA reads TGCAGCGTTGAGGCCGGGAGTAGCTCCTACAATGAGCAGTTCTTC.

This clone has a handful of counts. This chain uses TRBV5-1 with TRBJ2-1, with 11 bases aligning to TRBD1. The V and J ends lost 2 bases and 0 bases, in that order; junction bases with no gene match: 4. The germline gives CDR1 SGHRS, CDR2 YFSETQ. The length of the CDR3 is 17 residues. CDR3 nucleotide sequence: TGCGCCAGCAGCTTCGGACAGGGGGCACCCTCCTACAATGAGCAGTTCTTC. Translated: CASSFGQGAPSYNEQFF.

The V and J genes are TRBV2 and TRBJ1-4; tentative D call: TRBD1 (6 bases). V gave up 5 bases and J gave up 3 bases, with 13 bases separating them. The CDR3 has 15 residues. CDR1 and CDR2 (germline): SNHLY, FYNNEI. CDR3 loop: CASSYTGMANEKLFF. CDR3 sequence (DNA): TGTGCCAGCAGTTACACAGGGATGGCTAATGAAAAACTGTTTTTT.

This clone was seen only once. V and J are TRBV28 and TRBJ2-7; 7 nucleotides agree with TRBD2. Trimming took 1 base from V and 1 from J; bases not matched to a gene: 10. This CDR3 region has 17 residues. Germline loops: CDR1 MDHEN, CDR2 SYDVKM. CDR3 nucleotides: TGTGCCAGCAGTTTATTATCTCAAAGTAGCGGGTCCTACGAGCAGTACTTC. This sequence encodes CASSLLSQSSGSYEQYF.

Only one count was recorded for this clone. The chain combines TRBV7-9 with TRBJ2-5; a weak D match, TRBD1 (5 bases). The tail of the sequence fits TRBJ2-7 better, so the J call may be wrong. Germline V lookup: CDR1 SEHNR, CDR2 FQNEAQ (reference sequence). The CDR3 spans 14 residues. The CDR3 loop is CASSLQGTSYEQYF. CDR3 DNA sequence: TGTGCCAGCAGCTTACAGGGTACTTCCTACGAGCAGTACTTC.

The chain links TRBV5-1 to TRBJ1-2, with 7 bases aligning to TRBD1. This CDR3 comprises 14 residues. Germline CDR1 SGHRS, CDR2 YFSETQ. J lost 0 bases, V lost 4 bases, and 3 bases had no gene match. This CDR3 reads CASSIGTANYGYTF. The CDR3, as DNA: TGCGCCAGCAGCATAGGGACAGCTAACTATGGCTACACCTTC. Filled out from reference TRBV5-1 and TRBJ1-2, the complete variable domain reads KAGVTQTPRYLIKTRGQQVTLSCSPISGHRSVSWYQQTPGQGLQFLFEYFSETQRNKGNFPGRFSGRQFSNSRSEMNVSTLELGDSALYLCASSIGTANYGYTFGSGTRLTVV.

The chain is built from TRBV7-8 and TRBJ2-7, with 8 bases fitting TRBD1. The CDR3 is 15 amino acids. J was trimmed by 2 bases and V by 1 base; bases with no gene match: 4. Germline CDR1 and CDR2: SGHVS and FQNEAQ. In nucleotides, the CDR3 is TGTGCCAGCAGCTTAGAAAACAGGGGGGCCTACGAGCAGTACTTC. This codes for CASSLENRGAYEQYF.

The chain carries TRBV5-4 and TRBJ1-6; 7 bases match TRBD1. This CDR3 is 16 amino acids long. With V trimmed by 3 bases and J by 7 bases, 10 bases remained unmatched. Germline CDR1 reads SGHNT; CDR2 reads YYREEE (reference sequence). This chain's CDR3 is CASSSLHRGQNSPLHF. CDR3 coding DNA: TGTGCCAGCAGCTCCCTACACAGGGGTCAAAATTCACCCCTCCACTTT.

This chain links TRBV11-2 with TRBJ2-7, with 7 bases aligning to TRBD1. From germline, CDR1 is SGHAT and CDR2 FQNNGV. The CDR3 contains 15 residues. With V trimmed by 3 bases and J by 1 base, 6 bases remained unmatched. CDR3 sequence: CASSLTGKGSYEQYF. The CDR3 DNA sequence: TGTGCCAGCAGCTTGACAGGGAAAGGATCCTACGAGCAGTACTTC. Full variable domain (remainder filled in from reference TRBV11-2 and TRBJ2-7): EAGVAQSPRYKIIEKRQSVAFWCNPISGHATLYWYQQILGQGPKLLIQFQNNGVVDDSQLPKDRFSAERLKGVDSTLKIQPAKLEDSAVYLCASSLTGKGSYEQYFGPGTRLTVT.

This chain links TRBV2 with TRBJ2-7, with 8 nucleotides matching TRBD1. The germline V gene has CDR1 SNHLY and CDR2 FYNNEI. V gave up 10 bases and J gave up 4 bases; unmatched junction bases: 15. The length of the CDR3 is 15 residues. CDR3 DNA: TGTGCCACCCGGACAGGGAGAACACCACCTTACGAGCAGTACTTC. Translating it yields CATRTGRTPPYEQYF.

The chain has TRBV28 and TRBJ1-2; 10 bases agree with TRBD1. V lost 6 bases to trimming and J lost 5 bases; unmatched junction nucleotides: 3. The germline gives CDR1 MDHEN, CDR2 SYDVKM. The CDR3 length is 13 residues. In DNA, the CDR3 is TGTGCCAGCAGCCCGGACAGGGGGTATGGCTACACCTTC. It translates to CASSPDRGYGYTF.

There are a few counts of this clone. This chain joins TRBV4-3 and TRBJ2-2; 8 nucleotides match TRBD2. CDR1 and CDR2 (germline): LGHNA, YSLEER. The CDR3 is 14 amino acids. The V gene end was trimmed by 6 bases and the J gene end by 6 bases; junction bases not matched to a gene: 6. The CDR3 protein is CASRVAGLAGELFF. CDR3 coding DNA: TGCGCCAGCAGAGTAGCGGGATTGGCCGGGGAGCTGTTTTTT.

In its sample, this clone was seen a few times. The chain joins TRBV6-6 to TRBJ2-2; D remains ambiguous. Per the germline V gene, CDR1 is MNHNY and CDR2 is SVGAGI (reference sequence). CDR3 size: 12 residues. Trimming stripped 10 bases from V and 6 bases from J, with 12 bases between. CDR3 bases: TGTGCCACCGTAAACCCGGCCGGGGAGCTGTTTTTT. It is translated as CATVNPAGELFF.

For the CDR3, the DNA is TGCGCCAGCCTGGGACAGGGGTTTCCCTACGAGCAGTACTTC. Translated, it gives CASLGQGFPYEQYF. This chain uses TRBV10-1 with TRBJ2-7, with 10 bases identical to TRBD1. The CDR3 is 14 amino acids. V was clipped by 8 bases and J by 2 bases; unmatched bases: 6. Looked up from germline, CDR1 is WNHNN and CDR2 is SYGVQD (reference sequence).

In its sample, this clone was seen a few times. The rearrangement joins TRBV6-1 to TRBJ1-1, with a tentative D call TRBD1 (6 bases). Trimming left V 3 bases short and J 0 bases short, with 8 bases between. The length of the CDR3 is 14 residues. CDR1 MNHNS and CDR2 SASEGT come from the germline V gene. CDR3 in amino acids: CASSDWTVNTEAFF. Written as DNA, the CDR3 is TGTGCCAGCAGTGATTGGACAGTGAACACTGAAGCTTTCTTT.

The V and J genes are TRBV25-1 and TRBJ2-1; D may be TRBD2 (6 bases). The germline gives CDR1 MGHDK, CDR2 SYGVNS. Trimming took off 6 bases at V and 8 bases at J, with 14 bases between the two ends. The CDR3 loop spans 13 amino acids. This CDR3 reads CASSREWGYEQFF. The DNA of the CDR3 is TGTGCCAGCAGCCGGGAGTGGGGCTATGAGCAGTTCTTC.

This CDR3 reads CASSPGSQETQYF. The CDR3 DNA is TGTGCCAGCTCACCAGGCAGCCAAGAGACCCAGTACTTC. The chain couples TRBV18 to TRBJ2-5, with unresolved D. Germline V gene lookup returns CDR1 KGHSH and CDR2 LQKENI. The V end was cut by 2 bases, the J end by 1 base, with 5 bases between. The CDR3 spans 13 residues.

Concerning this clone: The junction shows a germline mismatch at one end, possibly a read error. V is TRBV6-5 and J is TRBJ2-4; D may be TRBD2 (5 bases). Germline V gene sequence: CDR1 MNHEY, CDR2 SVGAGI. The CDR3 extends over 15 amino acids. The CDR3: CASSTQGSAKNSQYF. The DNA for the CDR3 is TGTGCCAGCAGCACACAAGGGAGTGCCAAAAACAGTCAGTACTTC.

The DNA of the CDR3 is TGTGCCAGCAGCTTGATTGGGACAGCCTCCTACGAGCAGTACTTC. It encodes CASSLIGTASYEQYF. This chain uses TRBV11-2 with TRBJ2-7, with TRBD1 matching 7 bases. Germline assignment: CDR1 SGHAT and CDR2 FQNNGV. CDR3 length equals 15 residues. Trimming removed 3 bases from V and 0 bases from J; junction bases left unmatched: 5.